These 22 T cell receptor beta chains came from one sample sequenced in a study of control samples from healthy donors and cancer patients. Data came from immunoSEQ multiplex PCR; TCRdb stores just in-frame clones and leaves some out. This table holds 93,000 or so clones, around 89% found once. The sample was PBMCs. All receptors derive from a man between 60 and 75 years old with lung cancer.

The CDR3 coding sequence is TGTGCCAGCAGTCCCGGGACTAGCGGGGTGAGCACAGATACGCAGTATTTT. Translation: CASSPGTSGVSTDTQYF. V usage is TRBV7-9 and J usage is TRBJ2-3; 13 nucleotides line up with TRBD2. Germline-derived CDR1 and CDR2 are SEHNR and FQNEAQ (reference sequence). The CDR3 is made up of 17 amino acids. Trimming at V came to 6 bases and at J to 0 bases, leaving 6 bases not matched to a gene.

The chain carries TRBV5-4 and TRBJ1-3; D gene uncertain. Trimming removed 4 bases at V and 0 bases at J, with 20 bases between. Germline CDR1 is SGHNT and CDR2 is YYREEE (reference sequence). The CDR3 contains 18 residues. CDR3 sequence reads: CASSHPTDGPRSGNTIYF. CDR3 bases: TGTGCCAGCAGCCATCCAACAGATGGGCCACGCTCTGGAAACACCATATATTTT.

Notes on this clone: The same CDR3 arises from other DNA sequences in this sample as well. The rearrangement joins TRBV7-2 to TRBJ1-2; no reliable D call. The CDR3 consists of 11 residues. Germline assignment: CDR1 SGHTA and CDR2 FQGNSA. Between the trimmed V and J ends, which lost 1 base and 8 bases, there was a span of 5 bases. The CDR3 DNA follows: TGTGCCAGCAGCTTAGGCAGGGGCTACACCTTC. Translating gives CASSLGRGYTF.

The chain has TRBV6-6 and TRBJ1-2, with TRBD1 matching over 8 bases. The CDR3 contains 14 residues. CDR1 MNHNY and CDR2 SVGAGI come from the germline V gene (reference sequence). Trimming took 7 bases from V and 5 from J; bases not matched to a gene: 9. The CDR3 here is CASTRDRTKYGYTF. Here the CDR3 DNA reads TGTGCCAGCACTCGGGACAGGACAAAGTATGGCTACACCTTC.

As regards this clone: In the same sample, other DNA sequences code for this CDR3. The chain joins TRBV2 to TRBJ2-5; 7 nucleotides align to TRBD2. Germline V gene sequence: CDR1 SNHLY, CDR2 FYNNEI. V trimming: 3 bases; J trimming: 5 bases; junction bases outside the gene matches: 0. This CDR3 is 12 amino acids long. In DNA form, the CDR3 reads TGTGCCAGCAGTGAGGGGGGGGAGACCCAGTACTTC. It yields the protein CASSEGGETQYF.

The table lists this clone with a count of one. The V and J genes are TRBV5-1 and TRBJ2-3; D uncertain. The CDR3 spans 11 residues. CDR1 is SGHRS, CDR2 YFSETQ, per germline. V lost 5 bases, J lost 4 bases, and 5 bases lay in between. CDR3 loop: CASRTADTQYF. The CDR3 coding sequence is TGCGCCAGCAGGACCGCAGATACGCAGTATTTT.

The chain couples TRBV7-9 to TRBJ2-1, with 10 bases aligning to TRBD2. V was pared by 8 bases and J by 7 bases, with 2 bases of the junction left unmatched. Germline CDR1 SEHNR, CDR2 FQNEAQ (reference sequence). The CDR3 is 12 residues long. The CDR3 protein is CASPSGGNEQFF. CDR3 DNA sequence: TGTGCCAGCCCTAGCGGGGGTAATGAGCAGTTCTTC.

The gene calls are TRBV5-1 and TRBJ1-5; TRBD1 might be the D (6 bases). V was shortened by 0 bases and J by 3 bases, with 10 bases between the two germline ends. CDR1 SGHRS and CDR2 YFSETQ come from the germline V gene. This CDR3 has 15 residues. CDR3 bases: TGCGCCAGCAGCTTGGGACAGGCGACCAATCAGCCCCAGCATTTT. It specifies CASSLGQATNQPQHF. Drawing the rest from reference TRBV5-1 and TRBJ1-5, the complete variable domain is KAGVTQTPRYLIKTRGQQVTLSCSPISGHRSVSWYQQTPGQGLQFLFEYFSETQRNKGNFPGRFSGRQFSNSRSEMNVSTLELGDSALYLCASSLGQATNQPQHFGDGTRLSIL.

This sequence joins TRBV29-1 and TRBJ2-5; D tentatively reads TRBD1 or TRBD2 (5 bases each). CDR3 length: 13 amino acids. The germline V gene encodes CDR1 SQVTM and CDR2 ANQGSEA. V was trimmed by 8 bases and J by 4 bases, leaving 17 bases between them. The CDR3 DNA is TGCAGCTACAACCCTCAGGGACGAGAGACCCAGTACTTC. Amino acids: CSYNPQGRETQYF.

DNA for the CDR3: TGTGCCAGCAGCTTAGAGGATCGCTTGGGGGACAGGGGGCAAGACGAGCAGTACGTC. It yields the protein CASSLEDRLGDRGQDEQYV. The V gene is TRBV11-2, the J gene TRBJ2-7, with 12 bases fitting TRBD1. V shed 0 bases and J 5 bases; nucleotides not matched to a gene: 14. CDR1 SGHAT and CDR2 FQNNGV come from the germline V gene. CDR3 length equals 19 residues.

The chain is built from TRBV9 and TRBJ2-3, with D possibly TRBD2 on 5 matching bases. The length of the CDR3 is 14 residues. V was clipped by 0 bases and J by 6 bases, with 11 bases between them. Germline CDR1 and CDR2: SGDLS and YYNGEE. CDR3 coding DNA: TGTGCCAGCAGCGTAGACCTAGCAGGTGATACGCAGTATTTT. Translating gives CASSVDLAGDTQYF.

In this sample, this clone turned up a few times. The chain combines TRBV5-5 with TRBJ2-7; 9 nucleotides agree with TRBD1. This CDR3 region has 14 residues. Germline loops: CDR1 SGHKS, CDR2 YYEKEE (reference sequence). V gave up 3 bases and J gave up 3 bases; unmatched junction bases: 4. CDR3 sequence reads: CASSSPGQGYEQYV. The CDR3 DNA is TGTGCCAGCAGCTCACCGGGACAGGGCTACGAGCAGTACGTC.

V gene TRBV7-2 combines with J gene TRBJ1-2; 8 nucleotides line up with TRBD1. Looked up from germline, CDR1 is SGHTA and CDR2 is FQGNSA. The V and J ends lost 5 bases and 4 bases, in that order; junction bases with no gene match: 12. The CDR3 sequence is 16 residues long. CDR3: CASSHAPGQASYGYTF. CDR3 sequence (DNA): TGTGCCAGCAGCCACGCCCCGGGACAGGCGTCCTATGGCTACACCTTC.

This rearrangement joins TRBV5-1 to TRBJ2-7; 7 positions match TRBD1. The CDR3 totals 16 residues. Germline lookup yields CDR1 SGHRS and CDR2 YFSETQ. Trimming at V came to 0 bases and at J to 0 bases, leaving 6 bases not matched to a gene. CDR3 nucleotide sequence: TGCGCCAGCAGCTTGGGAGGGGGCCCCCTCTCCTACGAGCAGTACTTC. Amino acids: CASSLGGGPLSYEQYF.

The chain recombines TRBV28 with TRBJ2-5; TRBD2 might be the D (5 bases). The CDR3 length is 14 residues. Looked up from germline, CDR1 is MDHEN and CDR2 is SYDVKM. Trimming took off 3 bases at V and 5 bases at J, with 13 bases between the two ends. The CDR3 protein is CASSFTRGWETQYF. DNA for the CDR3: TGTGCCAGCAGTTTTACCCGGGGATGGGAGACCCAGTACTTC.

V gene TRBV6-1 combines with J gene TRBJ2-7, with D uncertain. V lost 2 bases and J 0 bases, leaving 8 bases between the germline ends. CDR3 length: 14 amino acids. CDR1 and CDR2 from the germline V gene are MNHNS and SASEGT. This chain's CDR3 is CASSEKGPSYEQYF. DNA of the CDR3: TGTGCCAGCAGTGAAAAAGGCCCCTCCTACGAGCAGTACTTC.

The V call is TRBV13, the J call TRBJ1-1; maybe TRBD1 (6 bases). The CDR3 loop spans 15 amino acids. Germline assignment: CDR1 PRHDT and CDR2 FYEKMQ (reference sequence). Trimming removed 6 bases from V and 5 bases from J, with 19 bases in between. The CDR3 DNA reads TGTGCCAGCAGTTTCCCCTTGGGGGCGGGTACTGAAGCTTTCTTT. Translation: CASSFPLGAGTEAFF. Combining the CDR3 with reference TRBV13 and TRBJ1-1 gives the whole variable domain AAGVIQSPRHLIKEKRETATLKCYPIPRHDTVYWYQQGPGQDPQFLISFYEKMQSDKGSIPDRFSAQQFSDYHSELNMSSLELGDSALYFCASSFPLGAGTEAFFGQGTRLTVV.

This clone has just a few counts. The rearrangement links TRBV5-5 to TRBJ2-2; 8 bases are shared with TRBD1. J gave up 7 bases and V 0 bases, and 5 bases lay outside the gene matches. The CDR3 is made up of 15 amino acids. Per germline, CDR1 SGHKS and CDR2 YYEKEE (reference sequence). The CDR3 bases are TGTGCCAGCAGCTTGGCGACAGGGGCGGGCGGGGAGCTGTTTTTT. Protein: CASSLATGAGGELFF.

This sequence joins TRBV7-2 and TRBJ1-5, with 10 bases lining up with TRBD1. Germline lookup yields CDR1 SGHTA and CDR2 FQGNSA. Trimming at V came to 0 bases and at J to 6 bases, leaving 2 bases not matched to a gene. The CDR3 runs 15 residues. CDR3 in amino acids: CASSLAGTGAQPQHF. The CDR3 DNA follows: TGTGCCAGCAGCTTAGCCGGGACAGGGGCTCAGCCCCAGCATTTT.

This chain joins TRBV24-1 and TRBJ1-1; 9 nucleotides line up with TRBD1. The CDR3 contains 15 residues. V lost 3 bases and J lost 6; bases outside the gene matches: 7. From germline, CDR1 is KGHDR and CDR2 SFDVKD. CDR3 nucleotides: TGTGCCACCAGTGATCCGGGACAGGGCGAGTCTGAAGCTTTCTTT. Translation gives CATSDPGQGESEAFF.

This sequence joins TRBV9 and TRBJ2-5, with D maybe TRBD2 (6 bases). V shed 4 bases and J shed 5 bases, with 15 bases lying between them. The CDR3 has 14 residues. CDR1 and CDR2 (germline): SGDLS, YYNGEE. CDR3: CASSPRWAGETQYF. In DNA form, the CDR3 reads TGTGCCAGCAGCCCCCGCTGGGCGGGGGAGACCCAGTACTTC.

The chain carries TRBV6-5 and TRBJ1-5; D is ambiguous. V shed 7 bases and J shed 6 bases, with 4 bases lying between them. The V gene's germline CDR1 is MNHEY and CDR2 SVGAGI. This CDR3 is built from 10 residues. The CDR3 DNA is TGTGCCAGCAATCCTCAGCCCCAGCATTTT. Residues: CASNPQPQHF.